This TCR beta chain was recovered during a study of OX40 agonist ivuxolimab in advanced cancers. Peripheral blood came from all dose cohorts at three timepoints. The germline gives CDR1 LGHNA, CDR2 YNFKEQ. V lost 2 bases and J 7 bases, leaving 20 bases between the germline ends. The CDR3 sequence is 17 residues long. The method was immunoSEQ multiplex PCR; TCRdb's version includes in-frame clones alone and lacks a portion of them. The sample yields roughly 73,000 clones, around 88% seen once. The source was CD4+ or CD8+ T cells sorted from blood, collected in a trial of the OX40 agonist ivuxolimab. The chain has TRBV4-2 and TRBJ1-4; D possibly corresponds to TRBD1 (6 bases). This clonotype originated in an adult with an advanced solid tumor such as melanoma, head and neck, liver or kidney cancer. The CDR3 DNA follows: TGTGCCAGCAGCCAACCTACACCCGGGGGCGCCGGTGAAAAACTGTTTTTT. It is translated as CASSQPTPGGAGEKLFF.